This TCR beta chain was sequenced in a study of blood T cell repertoires in COVID-19. Study in general: Both acute and convalescent COVID-19 samples were obtained from the United States, Italy and Spain.

Measured with immunoSEQ multiplex PCR; TCRdb has only the in-frame clones, and not every one. The table has about 44,000 clones, around nine tenths seen once. This clone has only one observation. The V segment lost 5 bases and the J segment 8 bases; nucleotides outside the gene matches: 11. From germline, CDR1 is MGHDK and CDR2 SYGVNS. This CDR3 contains 15 residues. V usage is TRBV25-1 and J usage is TRBJ2-1; 8 nucleotides agree with TRBD2. Material: peripheral blood. This clonotype was sampled from a middle-aged woman with acute or convalescent COVID-19. The CDR3 is CASSNLAGNGDEQFF. The CDR3 DNA reads as TGTGCCAGCAGTAACCTAGCGGGTAATGGGGATGAGCAGTTCTTC.